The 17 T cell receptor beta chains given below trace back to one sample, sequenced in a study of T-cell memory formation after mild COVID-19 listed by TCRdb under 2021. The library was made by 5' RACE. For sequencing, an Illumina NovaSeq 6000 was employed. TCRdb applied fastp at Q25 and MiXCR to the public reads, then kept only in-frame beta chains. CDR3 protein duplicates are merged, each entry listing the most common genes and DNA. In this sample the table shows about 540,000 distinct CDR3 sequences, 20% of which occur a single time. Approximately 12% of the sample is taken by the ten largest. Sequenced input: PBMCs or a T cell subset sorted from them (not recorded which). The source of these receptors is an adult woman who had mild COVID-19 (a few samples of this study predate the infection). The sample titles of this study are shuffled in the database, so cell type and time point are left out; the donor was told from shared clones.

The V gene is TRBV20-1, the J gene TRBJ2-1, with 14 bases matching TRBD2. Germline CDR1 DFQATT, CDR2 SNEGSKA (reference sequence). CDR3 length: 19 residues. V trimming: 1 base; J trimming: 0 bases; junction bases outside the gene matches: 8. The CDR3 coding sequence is TGCAGTGCTAGAGCAGGACTAGCGGGAGGTTCTAGCTCCTACAATGAGCAGTTCTTC. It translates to CSARAGLAGGSSSYNEQFF.

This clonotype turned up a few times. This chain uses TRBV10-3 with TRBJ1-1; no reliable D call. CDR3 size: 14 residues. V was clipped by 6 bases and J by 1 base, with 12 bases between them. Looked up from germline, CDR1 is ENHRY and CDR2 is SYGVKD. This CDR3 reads CAIRDGYSNTEAFF. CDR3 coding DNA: TGTGCCATCAGGGACGGATACTCGAACACTGAAGCTTTCTTT.

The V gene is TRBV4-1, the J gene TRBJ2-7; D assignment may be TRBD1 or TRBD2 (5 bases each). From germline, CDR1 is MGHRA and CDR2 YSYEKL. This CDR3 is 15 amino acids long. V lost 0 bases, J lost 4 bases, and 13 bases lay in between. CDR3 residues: CASSQDPGSIYEQYF. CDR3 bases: TGCGCCAGCAGCCAAGATCCAGGGAGCATATACGAGCAGTACTTC.

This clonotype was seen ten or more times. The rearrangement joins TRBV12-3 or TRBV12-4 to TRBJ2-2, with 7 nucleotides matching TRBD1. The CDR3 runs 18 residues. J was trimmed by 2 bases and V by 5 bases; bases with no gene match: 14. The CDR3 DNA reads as TGTGCCAGCAGTCCAGTCCCGGGACAGAGATCCAACACCGGGGAGCTGTTTTTT. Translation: CASSPVPGQRSNTGELFF.

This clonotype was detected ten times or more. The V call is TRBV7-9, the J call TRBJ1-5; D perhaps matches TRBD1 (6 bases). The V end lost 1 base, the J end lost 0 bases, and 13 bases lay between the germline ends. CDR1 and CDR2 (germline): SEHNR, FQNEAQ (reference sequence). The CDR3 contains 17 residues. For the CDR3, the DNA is TGTGCCAGCAGCTTAGATGGCAGGGGCCGTAGCAATCAGCCCCAGCATTTT. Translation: CASSLDGRGRSNQPQHF.

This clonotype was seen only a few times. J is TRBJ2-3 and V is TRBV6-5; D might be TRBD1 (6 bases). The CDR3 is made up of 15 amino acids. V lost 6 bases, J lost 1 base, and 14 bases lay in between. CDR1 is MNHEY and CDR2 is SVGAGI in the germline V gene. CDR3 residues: CASSPAGVGTDTQYF. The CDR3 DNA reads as TGTGCCAGCAGCCCTGCAGGGGTCGGCACAGATACGCAGTATTTT.

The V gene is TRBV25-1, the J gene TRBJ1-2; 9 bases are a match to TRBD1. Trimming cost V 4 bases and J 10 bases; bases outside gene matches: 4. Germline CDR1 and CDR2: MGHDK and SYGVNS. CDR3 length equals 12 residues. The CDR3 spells CASSVGQGLYTF. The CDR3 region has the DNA TGTGCCAGCAGTGTGGGACAGGGCCTCTACACCTTC.

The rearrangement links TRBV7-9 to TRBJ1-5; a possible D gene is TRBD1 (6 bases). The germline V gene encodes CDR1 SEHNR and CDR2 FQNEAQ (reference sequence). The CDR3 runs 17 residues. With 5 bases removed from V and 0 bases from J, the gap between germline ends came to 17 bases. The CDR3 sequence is CASSRTPGQVSNQPQHF. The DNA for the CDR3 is TGTGCCAGCAGCCGAACTCCGGGACAAGTTAGCAATCAGCCCCAGCATTTT. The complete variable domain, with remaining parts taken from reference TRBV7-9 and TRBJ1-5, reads DTGVSQNPRHKITKRGQNVTFRCDPISEHNRLYWYRQTLGQGPEFLTYFQNEAQLEKSRLLSDRFSAERPKGSFSTLEIQRTEQGDSAMYLCASSRTPGQVSNQPQHFGDGTRLSIL.

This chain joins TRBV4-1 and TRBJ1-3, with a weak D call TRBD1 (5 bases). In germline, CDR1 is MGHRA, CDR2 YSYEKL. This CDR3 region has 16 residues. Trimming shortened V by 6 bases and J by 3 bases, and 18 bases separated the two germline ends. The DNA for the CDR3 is TGCGCCAGCAGTGCAGTAGCTCCGGGGGTTGGAAACACCATATATTTT. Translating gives CASSAVAPGVGNTIYF.

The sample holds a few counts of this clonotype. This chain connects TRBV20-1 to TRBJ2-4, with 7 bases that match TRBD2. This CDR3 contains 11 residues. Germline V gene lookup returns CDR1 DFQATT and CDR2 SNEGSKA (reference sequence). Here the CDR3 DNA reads TGCAGCCCGGGGGGTAGGAACATTCAGTACTTC. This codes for CSPGGRNIQYF.

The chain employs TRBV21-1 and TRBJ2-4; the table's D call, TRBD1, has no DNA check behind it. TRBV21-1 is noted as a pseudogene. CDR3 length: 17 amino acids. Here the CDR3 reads CASSKVGTESSKNIQYF. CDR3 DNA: TGTGCCAGCAGCAAAGTGGGGACAGAGAGCTCCAAAAACATTCAGTACTTC.

The CDR3 loop is CASSLEQGSGSPLHF. In DNA, the CDR3 is TGCGCCAGCAGCTTGGAGCAGGGATCGGGTTCACCCCTCCACTTT. V is TRBV5-1 and J is TRBJ1-6; D is possibly TRBD1 (5 bases). The germline V gene has CDR1 SGHRS and CDR2 YFSETQ. V was trimmed by 0 bases and J by 9 bases, leaving 13 bases between them. The CDR3 is made up of 15 amino acids.

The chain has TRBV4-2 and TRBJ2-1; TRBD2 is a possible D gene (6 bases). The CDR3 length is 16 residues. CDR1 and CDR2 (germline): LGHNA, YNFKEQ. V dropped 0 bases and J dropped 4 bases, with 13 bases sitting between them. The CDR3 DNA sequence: TGTGCCAGCAGCCAAGAGTCCGGGACTGGGTACAATGAGCAGTTCTTC. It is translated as CASSQESGTGYNEQFF.

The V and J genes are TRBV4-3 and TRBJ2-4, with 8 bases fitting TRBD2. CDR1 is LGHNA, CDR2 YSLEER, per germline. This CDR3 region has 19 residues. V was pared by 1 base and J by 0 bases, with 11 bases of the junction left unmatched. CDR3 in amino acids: CASSQVAGGGKLAKNIQYF. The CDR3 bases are TGCGCCAGCAGCCAAGTCGCGGGGGGCGGAAAACTAGCCAAAAACATTCAGTACTTC.

In nucleotides, the CDR3 is TGTGCCAGCAGCCGTGTGGCCTCCTACGAGCAGTACTTC. It encodes CASSRVASYEQYF. The chain couples TRBV7-9 to TRBJ2-7; D not resolved. The CDR3 runs 13 residues. CDR1 is SEHNR and CDR2 is FQNEAQ in the germline V gene (reference sequence). V lost 5 bases, J lost 0 bases, and 8 bases lay in between.

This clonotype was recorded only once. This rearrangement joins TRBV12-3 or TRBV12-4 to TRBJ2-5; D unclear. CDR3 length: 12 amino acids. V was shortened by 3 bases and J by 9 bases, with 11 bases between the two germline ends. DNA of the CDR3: TGTGCCAGCAGTTTTTCTGGGTGGGCCCAGTACTTC. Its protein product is CASSFSGWAQYF.

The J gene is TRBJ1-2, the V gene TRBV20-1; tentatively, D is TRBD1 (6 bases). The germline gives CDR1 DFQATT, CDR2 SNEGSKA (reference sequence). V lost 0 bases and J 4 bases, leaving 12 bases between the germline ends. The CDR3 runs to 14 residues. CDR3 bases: TGCAGTGCTAGAGACCCGACAGGAATCTATGGCTACACCTTC. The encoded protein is CSARDPTGIYGYTF.